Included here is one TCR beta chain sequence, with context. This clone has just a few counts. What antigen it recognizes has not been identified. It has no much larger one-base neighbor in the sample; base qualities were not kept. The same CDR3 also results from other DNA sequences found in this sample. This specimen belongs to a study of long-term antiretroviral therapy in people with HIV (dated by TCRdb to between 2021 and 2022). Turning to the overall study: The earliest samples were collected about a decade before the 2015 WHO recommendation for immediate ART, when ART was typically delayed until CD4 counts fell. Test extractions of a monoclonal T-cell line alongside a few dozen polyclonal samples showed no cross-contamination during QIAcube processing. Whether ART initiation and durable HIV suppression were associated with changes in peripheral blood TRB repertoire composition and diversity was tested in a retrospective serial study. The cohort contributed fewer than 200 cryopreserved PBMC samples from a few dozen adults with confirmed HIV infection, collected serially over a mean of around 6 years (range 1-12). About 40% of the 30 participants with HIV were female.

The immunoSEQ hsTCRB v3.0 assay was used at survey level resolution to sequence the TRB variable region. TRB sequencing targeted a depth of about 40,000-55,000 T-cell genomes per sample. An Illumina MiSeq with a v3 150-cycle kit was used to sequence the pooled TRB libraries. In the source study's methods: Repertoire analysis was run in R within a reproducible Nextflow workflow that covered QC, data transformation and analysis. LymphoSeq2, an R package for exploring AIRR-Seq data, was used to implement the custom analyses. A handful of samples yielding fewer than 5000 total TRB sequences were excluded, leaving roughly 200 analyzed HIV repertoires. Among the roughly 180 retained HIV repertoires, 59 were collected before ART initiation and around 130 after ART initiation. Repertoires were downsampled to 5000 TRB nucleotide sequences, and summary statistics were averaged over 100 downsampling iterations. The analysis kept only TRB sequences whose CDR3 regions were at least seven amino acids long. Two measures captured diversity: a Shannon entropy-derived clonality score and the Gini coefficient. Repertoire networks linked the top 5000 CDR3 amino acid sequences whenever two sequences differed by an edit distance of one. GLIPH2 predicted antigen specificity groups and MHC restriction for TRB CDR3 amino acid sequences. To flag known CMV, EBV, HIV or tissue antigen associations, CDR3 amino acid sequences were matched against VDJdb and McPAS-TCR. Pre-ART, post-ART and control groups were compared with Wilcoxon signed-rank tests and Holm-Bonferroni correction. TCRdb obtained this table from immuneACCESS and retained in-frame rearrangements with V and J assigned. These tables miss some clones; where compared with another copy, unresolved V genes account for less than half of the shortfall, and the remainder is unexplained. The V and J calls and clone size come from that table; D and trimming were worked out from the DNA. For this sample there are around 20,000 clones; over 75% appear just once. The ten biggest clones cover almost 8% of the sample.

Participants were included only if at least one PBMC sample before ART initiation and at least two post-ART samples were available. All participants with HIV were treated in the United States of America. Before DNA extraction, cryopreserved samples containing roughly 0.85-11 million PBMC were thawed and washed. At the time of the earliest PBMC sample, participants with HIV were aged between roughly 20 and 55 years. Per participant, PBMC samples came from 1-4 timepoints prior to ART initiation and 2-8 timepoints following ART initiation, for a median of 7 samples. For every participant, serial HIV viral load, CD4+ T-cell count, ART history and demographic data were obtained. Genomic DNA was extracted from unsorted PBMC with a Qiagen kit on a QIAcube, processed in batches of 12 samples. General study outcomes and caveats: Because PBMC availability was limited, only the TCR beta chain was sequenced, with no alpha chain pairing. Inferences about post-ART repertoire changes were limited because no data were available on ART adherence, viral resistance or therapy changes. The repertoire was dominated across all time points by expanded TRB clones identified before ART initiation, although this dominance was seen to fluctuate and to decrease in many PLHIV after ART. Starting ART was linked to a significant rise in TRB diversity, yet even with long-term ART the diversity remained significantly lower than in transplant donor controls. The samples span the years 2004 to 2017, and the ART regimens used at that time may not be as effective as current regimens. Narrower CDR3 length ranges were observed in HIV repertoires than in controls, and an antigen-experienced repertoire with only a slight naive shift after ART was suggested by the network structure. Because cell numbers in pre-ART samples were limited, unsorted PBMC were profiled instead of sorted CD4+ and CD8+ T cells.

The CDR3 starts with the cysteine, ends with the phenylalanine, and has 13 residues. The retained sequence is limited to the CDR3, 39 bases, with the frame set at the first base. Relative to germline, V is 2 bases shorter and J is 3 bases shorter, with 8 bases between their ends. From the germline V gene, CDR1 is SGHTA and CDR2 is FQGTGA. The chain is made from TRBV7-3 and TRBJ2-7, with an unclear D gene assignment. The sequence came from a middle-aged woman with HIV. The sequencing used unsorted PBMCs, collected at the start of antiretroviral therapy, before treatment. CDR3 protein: CASSLARSYEQYF. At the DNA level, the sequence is TGTGCCAGCAGCTTAGCCAGGAGCTACGAGCAGTACTTC.